The T cell receptor (beta chain) under discussion was sequenced for a study of T cell repertoires in ileal Crohn's disease. TCRdb's table, derived via immunoSEQ multiplex PCR, lists solely in-frame clones and lacks some. This sample has about 7,200 clones; 70% to 75% occur once, and the top ten carry around 8.6%. The V gene's germline CDR1 is GTSNPN and CDR2 SVGIG (reference sequence). V lost 0 bases to trimming and J lost 5 bases, with 8 bases between them. The length of the CDR3 is 13 residues. The time point is: proximal margin of the surgical specimen (macroscopically non-inflamed). The TCR was taken from an adult with Crohn's disease. Sequences were obtained from ileal tissue. The V and J genes are TRBV30 and TRBJ1-5, with a weak D call TRBD1 (5 bases). The DNA of the CDR3 is TGTGCCTGGAGTGTACTAGGGGATCAGCCCCAGCATTTT. It encodes CAWSVLGDQPQHF.